This section outlines one T cell receptor beta chain sequence together with its context. Its antigen target is currently unknown. No base qualities exist here, and no much larger clone lies one base off it. This entry comes from a study of blood T cell repertoires in COVID-19 (dated by TCRdb to the early 2020s). Study-level background: Samples covering the acute and convalescent phases of COVID-19 were provided by collaborators in the United States, Italy and Spain. A freely available public database, intended as a resource for researchers studying the immune response to SARS-CoV-2, is where the repertoires were released. The prospective study material was composed of cDNA or gDNA derived from T cells, B-cell-depleted T cells, or PBMCs. Subjects who had been exposed to COVID-19, were actively infected with it, or had recovered from it provided the deeply sampled blood TCRbeta repertoires that made up the dataset. The sample metadata nearly always contained a de-identified subject ID, COVID-19 status, age in years and sex. Where HLA class I and class II types were available, the types were taken from metadata supplied by the sample provider, not from assay-based typing. Samples came from the ongoing ImmuneRACE study (first 160 participants) plus 1,254 subjects from 6 global collaborators. Points the paper makes about the study in general: How much clinical and demographic metadata was included differed by source and by participant, and the metadata was provided uncurated.

Another Seattle source contributed samples from volunteer blood donors who had recovered from COVID-19. Each collaborating institution followed its own protocols to collect whole blood in K2EDTA tubes. Collaborator samples were shipped for TCRbeta analysis as frozen whole blood, isolated PBMCs, or DNA extracted from either sample type. The CDR3 contains 15 residues, cysteine and phenylalanine counted. The retained sequence is limited to the CDR3, 45 bases, with the frame set at the first base. V is trimmed back by 1 base and J by 4 bases, and the junction contains 2 bases that no gene match accounts for. The germline V gene (reference sequence) sets CDR1 to LGHDT and CDR2 to YNNKEL. The immunoSEQ Assay, a bias-controlled multiplex PCR, was used to amplify TCRbeta CDR3 regions from genomic DNA. On the authors' methods: Within the assay, amplification of reference gene primers was used to estimate how many nucleated cells each sample contained. Sequence reads were collapsed and filtered to measure the absolute abundance of every unique TCRbeta CDR3 rearrangement. For each sample, productive Simpson clonality was calculated as the square root of Simpson's diversity index across productive rearrangements. Not all clones reach the TCRdb copy of this immuneACCESS table, which keeps in-frame sequences only. Checked studies attribute under half of the gap to unresolved V genes and leave the rest unexplained. The DNA was the basis for D and trimming; V, J and clone size are from that table. In all, the sample holds some 250,000 clones, and approximately 86% of those were seen once. 3% to 3.5% of the sample lies in the top ten.

This clonotype was sampled from a woman under 40 who had recovered from COVID-19. Recombination connected TRBV3-1 (or the pseudogene TRBV3-2) to TRBJ1-5; the central 9 bases match TRBD1. The specimen was peripheral blood. The CDR3 reads as follows: CASSQAGQGNQPQHF. The DNA sequence is given as TGTGCCAGCAGCCAAGCGGGACAGGGAAATCAGCCCCAGCATTTT.